These 18 T cell receptor beta chains share one sample of origin, sequenced in a study of T cell responses to AZD1222 COVID-19 vaccine. TCRdb's copy holds only in-frame clones and misses some; the assay was immunoSEQ multiplex PCR. The profile covers 200,000 or so clones, with 90% to 95% appearing a single time and approximately 9.6% taken by the ten largest. Sequencing was performed on peripheral blood, taken on day 0 of AZD1222 vaccination. The source of these receptors is an adult in good health.

CDR3 region: CAWSGRGLYTF. CDR3 bases: TGTGCCTGGAGTGGGAGGGGGCTTTACACCTTC. V usage is TRBV30 and J usage is TRBJ1-2; 7 positions agree with TRBD1. Germline-derived CDR1 and CDR2 are GTSNPN and SVGIG (reference sequence). CDR3 length equals 11 residues. V was clipped by 1 base and J by 11 bases; unmatched bases: 4.

This rearrangement joins TRBV27 to TRBJ2-3; 9 bases fit TRBD1. CDR3 length equals 14 residues. CDR1 is MNHEY, CDR2 SMNVEV, per germline (reference sequence). The V gene end was trimmed by 8 bases and the J gene end by 5 bases; junction bases not matched to a gene: 8. CDR3 residues: CASGTGGAVDTQYF. CDR3 nucleotide sequence: TGTGCCAGCGGAACAGGGGGCGCAGTAGATACGCAGTATTTT.

The chain uses TRBV11-2 and TRBJ2-2, with D unresolved. Germline assignment: CDR1 SGHAT and CDR2 FQNNGV. This CDR3 contains 12 residues. Trimming stripped 6 bases from V and 6 bases from J, with 8 bases between. CDR3: CASSSESGELFF. The DNA of the CDR3 is TGTGCCAGCAGTTCGGAGTCCGGGGAGCTGTTTTTT. Combining the CDR3 with reference TRBV11-2 and TRBJ2-2 gives the whole variable domain EAGVAQSPRYKIIEKRQSVAFWCNPISGHATLYWYQQILGQGPKLLIQFQNNGVVDDSQLPKDRFSAERLKGVDSTLKIQPAKLEDSAVYLCASSSESGELFFGEGSRLTVL.

This clone was recorded only once. This chain uses TRBV7-8 with TRBJ2-7; D could derive from TRBD1 or TRBD2 (6 bases each). Deletions cut 2 bases from V and 2 bases from J, with 25 bases between. This CDR3 has 19 amino acids. Germline assignment: CDR1 SGHVS and CDR2 FQNEAQ. CDR3 protein: CASSLPRGRVPTFTYEQYF. CDR3 in DNA: TGTGCCAGCAGCTTACCTCGGGGGCGCGTGCCCACCTTCACCTACGAGCAGTACTTC.

CDR3 region: CASSWGALNTGELFF. The CDR3 DNA reads as TGTGCCAGCAGCTGGGGGGCTCTGAACACCGGGGAGCTGTTTTTT. The genes are TRBV5-6 and TRBJ2-2; the D gene could be TRBD1 or TRBD2 (6 bases each). The V end was cut by 3 bases, the J end by 1 base, with 10 bases between. Germline CDR1 and CDR2: SGHDT and YYEEEE. The CDR3 has 15 residues.

This sequence joins TRBV9 and TRBJ2-1; 12 bases agree with TRBD2. The germline V gene has CDR1 SGDLS and CDR2 YYNGEE. The trim removed 4 bases at V and 4 bases at J, leaving 3 bases unmatched. The CDR3 totals 15 residues. This chain's CDR3 is CASSSTSGGYNEQFF. DNA of the CDR3: TGTGCCAGCAGCTCGACTAGCGGGGGATACAATGAGCAGTTCTTC.

This clone appeared a single time. V usage is TRBV11-2 and J usage is TRBJ1-2; D remains ambiguous. The CDR3 consists of 16 residues. Trimming took 0 bases from V and 4 from J, leaving 15 bases between them. Germline-derived CDR1 and CDR2 are SGHAT and FQNNGV. For the CDR3, the DNA is TGTGCCAGCAGCTTAGAAGGAGAAGCTACTATCTATGGCTACACCTTC. Residues: CASSLEGEATIYGYTF. The whole variable domain, filled in from reference TRBV11-2 and TRBJ1-2, reads EAGVAQSPRYKIIEKRQSVAFWCNPISGHATLYWYQQILGQGPKLLIQFQNNGVVDDSQLPKDRFSAERLKGVDSTLKIQPAKLEDSAVYLCASSLEGEATIYGYTFGSGTRLTVV.

The chain's CDR3 is CASSLPPRGGTGELFF. CDR3 nucleotide sequence: TGTGCCAGCAGCCTCCCCCCCCGGGGGGGCACCGGGGAGCTGTTTTTT. The chain joins TRBV5-4 to TRBJ2-2; 8 bases agree with TRBD2. Unmatched junction bases numbered 9, after V lost 4 bases and J lost 4 bases. The CDR3 is 16 residues long. Looked up from germline, CDR1 is SGHNT and CDR2 is YYREEE (reference sequence).

The chain is built from TRBV18 and TRBJ2-7; a possible D gene is TRBD1 (6 bases). Germline-derived CDR1 and CDR2 are KGHSH and LQKENI. V was clipped by 3 bases and J by 0 bases, with 15 bases between them. The CDR3 is 16 residues long. The CDR3 loop is CASSPWRTASSYEQYF. CDR3 DNA sequence: TGTGCCAGCTCACCCTGGAGGACAGCTAGCTCCTACGAGCAGTACTTC. Full variable domain (missing parts from reference TRBV18 and TRBJ2-7): NAGVMQNPRHLVRRRGQEARLRCSPMKGHSHVYWYRQLPEEGLKFMVYLQKENIIDESGMPKERFSAEFPKEGPSILRIQQVVRGDSAAYFCASSPWRTASSYEQYFGPGTRLTVT.

The V and J genes are TRBV6-1 and TRBJ2-1, with D perhaps assigned TRBD1 or TRBD2 (5 bases each). This CDR3 comprises 15 residues. The germline CDR1 and CDR2 sequences are MNHNS and SASEGT. Trimming pared 2 bases from V and 2 bases from J, leaving 10 bases between. For the CDR3, the DNA is TGTGCCAGCAGTGAATACGGGGACCCCTACAATGAGCAGTTCTTC. It specifies CASSEYGDPYNEQFF.

The chain joins TRBV6-1 to TRBJ2-3, with a possible D match to TRBD2 (6 bases). V was pared by 3 bases and J by 2 bases, with 9 bases between. The CDR3 runs to 14 residues. The V gene's germline CDR1 is MNHNS and CDR2 SASEGT. The CDR3 coding sequence is TGTGCCAGCAGTGAGGCGGGGTACACAGATACGCAGTATTTT. It specifies CASSEAGYTDTQYF.

For the CDR3, the DNA is TGTGCCAGCAGCCTCCAGGGGGAAAACATTCAGTACTTC. This codes for CASSLQGENIQYF. J is TRBJ2-4 and V is TRBV5-4; the match to TRBD1 covers 7 bases. V shed 4 bases and J 5 bases; nucleotides not matched to a gene: 3. Germline CDR1 SGHNT, CDR2 YYREEE (reference sequence). The CDR3 runs to 13 residues.

V usage is TRBV4-1 and J usage is TRBJ2-5; possible D gene TRBD1, 8 bases. CDR3 length: 18 residues. The V gene's germline CDR1 is MGHRA and CDR2 YSYEKL. Trimming removed 1 base from V and 6 bases from J, with 24 bases in between. The CDR3 region is CASSQAAQGGVVSKTQYF. The CDR3 bases are TGCGCCAGCAGCCAAGCGGCACAGGGGGGGGTAGTATCGAAGACCCAGTACTTC.

The chain recombines TRBV29-1 with TRBJ2-1; 11 nucleotides agree with TRBD2. The CDR3 length is 17 residues. Per germline, CDR1 SQVTM and CDR2 ANQGSEA. V was clipped by 0 bases and J by 3 bases; unmatched bases: 7. The CDR3, as DNA: TGCAGCGTTGAAGAAGGATTAGGGACTAGCGGCTACAATGAGCAGTTCTTC. Its protein is CSVEEGLGTSGYNEQFF.

V gene TRBV5-1 combines with J gene TRBJ2-2, with unresolved D. CDR1 is SGHRS and CDR2 is YFSETQ in the germline V gene. There are 14 residues in the CDR3. V was shortened by 0 bases and J by 2 bases, with 5 bases between the two germline ends. CDR3 sequence reads: CASSLELNTGELFF. Written as DNA, the CDR3 is TGCGCCAGCAGCTTGGAACTCAACACCGGGGAGCTGTTTTTT.

This rearrangement joins TRBV29-1 to TRBJ2-7, with D unresolved. The germline V and J ends were trimmed by 0 bases and 0 bases, with 9 bases remaining between them. The germline gives CDR1 SQVTM, CDR2 ANQGSEA. The CDR3 is 14 amino acids. The CDR3 DNA follows: TGCAGCGTTGAAGATCAGAACGGCTCCTACGAGCAGTACTTC. Translation gives CSVEDQNGSYEQYF.

This clone has more than one count but fewer than ten. The gene calls are TRBV7-2 and TRBJ1-6; the D is unclear. Deletions cut 0 bases from V and 4 bases from J, with 7 bases between. Germline V gene data show CDR1 as SGHTA and CDR2 as FQGNSA. This CDR3 has 15 residues. The CDR3 sequence is CASSLAGSYNSPLHF. The CDR3 DNA reads TGTGCCAGCAGCTTAGCAGGTTCTTATAATTCACCCCTCCACTTT.

Written as DNA, the CDR3 is TGTGCCAGCAGTGAATTGGAGGGGTCACCCCTCCACTTT. It specifies CASSELEGSPLHF. This sequence joins TRBV6-1 and TRBJ1-6; tentative D call: TRBD1 (5 bases). V was cut by 2 bases and J by 10 bases, with 9 bases left in between. Germline CDR1 is MNHNS and CDR2 is SASEGT. The CDR3 is 13 amino acids.